Below, 14 T cell receptor beta chains from the same sample are listed, as sequenced in a study of a mutant IDH1 vaccine in newly diagnosed glioma. The repertoire was sequenced with immunoSEQ multiplex PCR; TCRdb's copy has only in-frame clones and lacks some. The sample records around 56,000 clones, 80% to 95% being singletons. The time point denotes: baseline, week 1 (first vaccination visit). The treatment is: pre-vaccination baseline after standard-of-care therapy. Sample: PBMCs, taken from a glioma patient treated with radiotherapy, temozolomide or both. The receptor set was obtained from a man aged 45-65 years with glioma.

In its sample, this clone was seen a few times. This rearrangement joins TRBV5-8 to TRBJ1-4; D perhaps matches TRBD1 (5 bases). Trimming removed 0 bases at V and 5 bases at J, with 11 bases between. The CDR3 consists of 15 residues. Germline values: CDR1 SGHTS, CDR2 YDEGEE. The DNA of the CDR3 is TGTGCCAGCAGCTTGGCGGGGACGGAGAATGAAAAACTGTTTTTT. Protein: CASSLAGTENEKLFF.

This clone came up a few times. The V and J genes are TRBV19 and TRBJ1-2; TRBD1 might be the D (6 bases). This CDR3 has 15 amino acids. Deletions cut 6 bases from V and 4 bases from J, with 18 bases between. Germline V gives CDR1 LNHDA, CDR2 SQIVND (reference sequence). DNA for the CDR3: TGTGCCAGTAGCACCCAGGGGCGGCAGACCTATGGCTACACCTTC. Encoded protein: CASSTQGRQTYGYTF.

The CDR3 reads CASSLRGANYGYTF. CDR3 in DNA: TGTGCCAGCAGTTTGAGGGGTGCTAACTATGGCTACACCTTC. The rearrangement links TRBV27 to TRBJ1-2; perhaps TRBD1 as D (5 bases). The CDR3 spans 14 residues. V lost 3 bases and J lost 0, with 8 bases in between. CDR1 and CDR2 from the germline V gene are MNHEY and SMNVEV (reference sequence).

The chain carries TRBV4-1 and TRBJ1-1; TRBD1 might be the D (6 bases). The germline V and J ends were trimmed by 6 bases and 5 bases, with 19 bases remaining between them. Germline V gene lookup returns CDR1 MGHRA and CDR2 YSYEKL. CDR3 length: 15 residues. The CDR3 spells CASRNSWGRETEAFF. CDR3 nucleotides: TGCGCCAGCAGGAATTCATGGGGGCGGGAAACTGAAGCTTTCTTT.

The CDR3 region has the DNA TGTGCCTGGAGGGGAAGATCGGGAGAGGGGCCTGAAGCTTTCTTT. This sequence encodes CAWRGRSGEGPEAFF. This chain links TRBV30 with TRBJ1-1; D is perhaps TRBD1 (5 bases). Germline CDR1 GTSNPN, CDR2 SVGIG (reference sequence). Trimming took off 3 bases at V and 6 bases at J, with 20 bases between the two ends. This CDR3 contains 15 residues.

V gene TRBV9 combines with J gene TRBJ2-1, with D unresolved. Trimming left V 4 bases short and J 0 bases short, with 8 bases between. CDR1 and CDR2 (germline): SGDLS, YYNGEE. The CDR3 runs 14 residues. CDR3 nucleotide sequence: TGTGCCAGCAGCCAACCTTCCTCCTACAATGAGCAGTTCTTC. Amino acids: CASSQPSSYNEQFF.

The chain employs TRBV10-2 and TRBJ2-1, with 12 positions matching TRBD2. Trimming at V came to 8 bases and at J to 9 bases, leaving 8 bases not matched to a gene. Germline values: CDR1 WSHSY, CDR2 SAAADI. The CDR3 extends over 14 amino acids. The CDR3 protein is CASGLAGGPGEQFF. CDR3 in DNA: TGCGCCAGCGGCCTAGCGGGGGGGCCGGGTGAGCAGTTCTTC.

The rearrangement links TRBV5-1 to TRBJ1-2; 7 nucleotides match TRBD1. Germline trimming cut 0 bases from V and 6 bases from J; bases unmatched to any gene: 11. The CDR3 sequence is 16 residues long. CDR1 and CDR2 from the germline V gene are SGHRS and YFSETQ. The CDR3 region has the DNA TGCGCCAGCAGCTTGGAGGGTCGACAGGGTGGAGATGGCTACACCTTC. Residues: CASSLEGRQGGDGYTF.

The chain carries TRBV6-4 and TRBJ2-7, with 8 bases fitting TRBD1. Trimming at V came to 2 bases and at J to 4 bases, leaving 13 bases not matched to a gene. CDR3 length: 17 amino acids. Per the germline V gene, CDR1 is MRHNA and CDR2 is SNTAGT. The CDR3 DNA follows: TGTGCCAGCAGTGACCTAAAACCGGGACAGGCATCGTACGAGCAGTACTTC. Encoded protein: CASSDLKPGQASYEQYF.

The rearrangement joins TRBV7-2 to TRBJ2-7; 9 bases align to TRBD2. This CDR3 spans 15 amino acids. Trimming removed 1 base from V and 3 bases from J; junction bases left unmatched: 4. Germline CDR1 is SGHTA and CDR2 is FQGNSA. CDR3 coding DNA: TGTGCCAGCAGCTTAGGCCGCGGGGGGGGCTACGAGCAGTACTTC. The encoded protein is CASSLGRGGGYEQYF.

The V call is TRBV4-2, the J call TRBJ2-2; 12 positions match TRBD2. The CDR3 loop spans 15 amino acids. The V gene end was trimmed by 6 bases and the J gene end by 4 bases; junction bases not matched to a gene: 3. Germline V gives CDR1 LGHNA, CDR2 YNFKEQ. In nucleotides, the CDR3 is TGTGCCAGCAGTGCTAGCGGGGGGGGCACCGGGGAGCTGTTTTTT. Amino acids: CASSASGGGTGELFF.

The CDR3 DNA reads TGTGCCAGCAGTTACTTGGACAGACCTGGAAACACCATATATTTT. Translating gives CASSYLDRPGNTIYF. This chain connects TRBV6-5 to TRBJ1-3, with D possibly TRBD1 on 6 matching bases. Between the trimmed V and J ends, which lost 1 base and 2 bases, there was a span of 9 bases. Germline values: CDR1 MNHEY, CDR2 SVGAGI. The CDR3 runs to 15 residues.

The rearrangement joins TRBV7-9 to TRBJ2-7; TRBD1 aligns across 9 bases. V lost 1 base to trimming and J lost 3 bases; unmatched junction nucleotides: 1. The CDR3 runs to 14 residues. Germline CDR1 and CDR2: SEHNR and FQNEAQ (reference sequence). CDR3 in amino acids: CASSLVTGGYEQYF. For the CDR3, the DNA is TGTGCCAGCAGCTTAGTGACAGGGGGCTACGAGCAGTACTTC. The entire variable domain, with the rest obtained from reference TRBV7-9 and TRBJ2-7, is as follows: DTGVSQNPRHKITKRGQNVTFRCDPISEHNRLYWYRQTLGQGPEFLTYFQNEAQLEKSRLLSDRFSAERPKGSFSTLEIQRTEQGDSAMYLCASSLVTGGYEQYFGPGTRLTVT.

The chain is built from TRBV10-3 and TRBJ1-3; TRBD1 aligns across 8 bases. This CDR3 region has 16 residues. Per germline, CDR1 ENHRY and CDR2 SYGVKD. After removal of 2 bases from V and 4 bases from J, the junction contained 7 bases not matched to a gene. The CDR3 DNA sequence: TGTGCCATCAGTGAGCCTAGGACAGGGCCAGGAAACACCATATATTTT. Encoded protein: CAISEPRTGPGNTIYF.